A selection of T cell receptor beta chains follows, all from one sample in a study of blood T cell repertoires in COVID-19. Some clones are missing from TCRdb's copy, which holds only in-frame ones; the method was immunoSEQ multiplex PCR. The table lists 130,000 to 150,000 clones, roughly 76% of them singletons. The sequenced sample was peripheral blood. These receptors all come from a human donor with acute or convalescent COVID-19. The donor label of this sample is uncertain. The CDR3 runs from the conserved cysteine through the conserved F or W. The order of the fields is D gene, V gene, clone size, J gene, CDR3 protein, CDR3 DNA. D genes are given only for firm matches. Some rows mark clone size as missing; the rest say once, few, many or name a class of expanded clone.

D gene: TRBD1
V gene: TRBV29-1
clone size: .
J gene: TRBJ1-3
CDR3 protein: CSVGDREAGNTIYF
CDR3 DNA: TGCAGCGTTGGGGACAGGGAGGCAGGAAACACCATATATTTT

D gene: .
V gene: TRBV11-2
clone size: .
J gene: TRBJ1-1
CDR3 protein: CASSWEGTEAFF
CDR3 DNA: TGTGCCAGCAGCTGGGAGGGGACTGAAGCTTTCTTT

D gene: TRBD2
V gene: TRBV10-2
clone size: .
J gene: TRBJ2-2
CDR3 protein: CASKILAGRTALGDTGELFF
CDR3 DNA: TGCGCCAGCAAAATCCTAGCGGGCCGAACGGCTCTCGGGGACACCGGGGAGCTGTTTTTT

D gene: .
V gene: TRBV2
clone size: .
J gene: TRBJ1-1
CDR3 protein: CASKFYQGQNTEAFF
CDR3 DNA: TGTGCCAGCAAGTTCTACCAGGGGCAGAACACTGAAGCTTTCTTT

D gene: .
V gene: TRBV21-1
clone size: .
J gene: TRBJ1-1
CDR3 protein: CARTLLQVNTEAFF
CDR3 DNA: TGTGCCAGGACCCTTCTTCAGGTAAACACTGAAGCTTTCTTT

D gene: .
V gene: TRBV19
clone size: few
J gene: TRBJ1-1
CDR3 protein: CASIPERRTEAFF
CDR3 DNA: TGTGCCAGTATCCCGGAGAGGAGAACTGAAGCTTTCTTT

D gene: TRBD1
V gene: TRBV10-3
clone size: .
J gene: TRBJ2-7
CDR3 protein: CAIKGTGEFWGF
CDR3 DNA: TGTGCCATCAAAGGGACAGGGGAATTTTGGGGCTTC

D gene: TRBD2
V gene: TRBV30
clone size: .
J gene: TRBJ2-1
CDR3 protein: CAWSYSGGAYNEQFF
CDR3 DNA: TGTGCCTGGAGTTATAGCGGGGGGGCCTACAATGAGCAGTTCTTC

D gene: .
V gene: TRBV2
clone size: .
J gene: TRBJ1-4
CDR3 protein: CASSSEAEKLFF
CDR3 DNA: TGTGCCAGCAGCTCAGAGGCTGAAAAACTGTTTTTT

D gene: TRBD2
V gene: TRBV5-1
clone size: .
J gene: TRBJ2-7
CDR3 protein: CASSLEGGRGKYF
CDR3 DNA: TGCGCCAGCAGCTTGGAGGGCGGGAGAGGAAAGTACTTC

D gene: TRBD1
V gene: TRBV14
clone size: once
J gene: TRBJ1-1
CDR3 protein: CASSRRDRAPGTEAFF
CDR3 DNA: TGTGCCAGCAGCCGCCGGGACAGGGCACCGGGAACTGAAGCTTTCTTT

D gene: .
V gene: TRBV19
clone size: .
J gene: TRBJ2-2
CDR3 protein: CASSIWTPNTGELFF
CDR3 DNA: TGTGCCAGTAGTATCTGGACACCGAACACCGGGGAGCTGTTTTTT

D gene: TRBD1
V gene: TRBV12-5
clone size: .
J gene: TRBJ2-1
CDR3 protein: CASGPLTGGEQFF
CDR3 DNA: TGTGCTAGTGGCCCTCTAACAGGGGGTGAGCAGTTCTTC

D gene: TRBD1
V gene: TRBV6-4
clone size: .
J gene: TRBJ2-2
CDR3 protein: CASMGQANTGELFF
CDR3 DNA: TGTGCCAGCATGGGACAGGCGAACACCGGGGAGCTGTTTTTT

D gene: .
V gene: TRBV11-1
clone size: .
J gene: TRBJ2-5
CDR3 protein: CASSFPGSGAQYF
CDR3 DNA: TGTGCCAGCAGCTTCCCAGGGTCAGGGGCCCAGTACTTC

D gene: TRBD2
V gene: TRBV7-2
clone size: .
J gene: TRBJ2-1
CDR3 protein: CASSLGFGGRDEQFF
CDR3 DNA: TGTGCCAGCAGCTTAGGTTTCGGGGGGAGGGATGAGCAGTTCTTC

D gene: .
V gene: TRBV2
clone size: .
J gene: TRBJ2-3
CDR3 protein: CATYRAGDTQYF
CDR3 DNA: TGTGCCACTTACAGGGCTGGAGATACGCAGTATTTT

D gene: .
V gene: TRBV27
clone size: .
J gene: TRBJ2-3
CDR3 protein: CASSLLGTEGTDTQYF
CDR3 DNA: TGTGCCAGCAGTTTATTGGGGACGGAGGGTACAGATACGCAGTATTTT

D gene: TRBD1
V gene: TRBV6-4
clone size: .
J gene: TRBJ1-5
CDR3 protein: CASSVQGNSNQPQHF
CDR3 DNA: TGTGCCAGCAGCGTACAGGGGAATAGCAATCAGCCCCAGCATTTT

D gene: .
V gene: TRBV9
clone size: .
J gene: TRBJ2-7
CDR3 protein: CASSVAAGSYEQYF
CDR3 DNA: TGTGCCAGCAGCGTAGCAGCAGGCTCCTACGAGCAGTACTTC

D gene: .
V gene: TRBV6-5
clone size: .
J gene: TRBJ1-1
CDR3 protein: CASSLGDSPGTEAFF
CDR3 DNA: TGTGCCAGCAGCCTTGGTGACAGTCCCGGCACTGAAGCTTTCTTT

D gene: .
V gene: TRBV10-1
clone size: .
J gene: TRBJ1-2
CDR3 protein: CASSDGYGGYTF
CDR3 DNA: TGCGCCAGCAGTGACGGGTATGGTGGCTACACCTTC

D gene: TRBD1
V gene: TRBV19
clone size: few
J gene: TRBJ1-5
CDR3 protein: CASSLTGALRDQPQHF
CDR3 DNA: TGTGCCAGTAGCCTTACAGGGGCCCTCCGCGATCAGCCCCAGCATTTT

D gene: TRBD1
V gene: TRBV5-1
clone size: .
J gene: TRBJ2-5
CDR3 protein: CASSSQQGAGETQYF
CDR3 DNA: TGCGCCAGCAGCTCCCAACAGGGGGCTGGTGAGACCCAGTACTTC

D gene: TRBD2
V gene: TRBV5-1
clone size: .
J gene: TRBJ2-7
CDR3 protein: CASSLGAGGFEQYF
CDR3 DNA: TGCGCCAGCAGCTTGGGAGCGGGGGGATTCGAGCAGTACTTC

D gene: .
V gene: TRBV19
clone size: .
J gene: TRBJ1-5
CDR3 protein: CASKTLRQPQHF
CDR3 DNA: TGTGCCAGCAAAACACTGAGGCAGCCCCAGCATTTT

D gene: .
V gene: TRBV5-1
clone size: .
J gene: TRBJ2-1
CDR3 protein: CASSSYNEQFF
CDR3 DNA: TGCGCCAGCAGCTCATACAATGAGCAGTTCTTC

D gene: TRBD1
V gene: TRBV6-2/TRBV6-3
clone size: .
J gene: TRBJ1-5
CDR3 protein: CASSRGQSSQPQHF
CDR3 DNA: TGTGCCAGCAGCCGGGGACAGTCCAGTCAGCCCCAGCATTTT

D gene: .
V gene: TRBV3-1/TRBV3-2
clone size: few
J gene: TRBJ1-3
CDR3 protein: CASSLRGDNTIYF
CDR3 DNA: TGTGCCAGCAGCCTCCGAGGAGACAACACCATATATTTT

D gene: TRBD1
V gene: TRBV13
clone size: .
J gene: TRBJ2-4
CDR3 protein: CASSLGDRQNIQYF
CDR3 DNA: TGTGCCAGCAGCTTAGGGGACAGGCAAAACATTCAGTACTTC

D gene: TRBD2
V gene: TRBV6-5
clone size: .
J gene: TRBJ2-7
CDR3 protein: CASSFHSGATYEQYF
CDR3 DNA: TGTGCCAGCAGTTTCCATAGCGGGGCTACCTACGAGCAGTACTTC

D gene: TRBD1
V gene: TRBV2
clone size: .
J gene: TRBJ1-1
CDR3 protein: CASSAGTGGLGEAFF
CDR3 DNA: TGTGCCAGCAGTGCGGGCACAGGGGGATTGGGTGAAGCTTTCTTT

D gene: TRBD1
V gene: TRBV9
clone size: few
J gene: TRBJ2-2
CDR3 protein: CASTGSGQGDTGELFF
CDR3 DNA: TGTGCCAGTACCGGTTCGGGACAGGGTGACACCGGGGAGCTGTTTTTT

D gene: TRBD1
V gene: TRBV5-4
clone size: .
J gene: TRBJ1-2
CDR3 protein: CASSWGSGGDYGYTF
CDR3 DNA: TGTGCCAGCAGCTGGGGGTCAGGGGGCGACTATGGCTACACCTTC